These 26 T cell receptor beta chains originate from one sample sequenced in a study of human T cells and chemical hapten exposure. Time point noted: patch test 3, about 24 weeks after DPC sensitization. Specified treatment: therapeutic diphenylcyclopropenone sensitization with weekly scalp DPC. Each CDR3 protein is one row after TCRdb ran MiXCR on the RACE reads. The repertoire holds over 70,000 distinct CDR3 sequences, about 11% seen once, with roughly 1% in the top ten. The starting material was whole blood, obtained in connection with sensitization to the hapten diphenylcyclopropenone (DPC). These receptors all stem from a woman between 25 and 40 years old with alopecia areata. Some clones in this sample may be carry-over from other donors' samples.

A note on this clonotype: This may be a read error: a much more frequent sequence differs by one nucleotide. This chain links TRBV7-2 with TRBJ2-1, with D possibly matching TRBD1 (6 bases). The CDR3 contains 18 residues. Germline CDR1 reads SGHTA; CDR2 reads FQGNSA. The CDR3 loop is CVSSPGASGRSLNNEQFF. CDR3 in DNA: TGTGTCAGCAGCCCAGGGGCTAGTGGCCGATCCCTAAACAATGAGCAGTTCTTC.

This clonotype was seen repeatedly, ten times or more. The chain has TRBV25-1 and TRBJ1-6, with D unresolved. Looked up from germline, CDR1 is MGHDK and CDR2 is SYGVNS. The CDR3 runs to 13 residues. The V end lost 4 bases, the J end lost 2 bases, and 3 bases lay between the germline ends. CDR3 amino acids: CASSATYNSPLHF. The CDR3 DNA is TGTGCCAGCAGTGCAACCTATAATTCACCCCTCCACTTT.

This clonotype has a handful of counts. This chain joins TRBV19 and TRBJ1-5, with D unresolved. The CDR3 sequence is 13 residues long. V was pared by 8 bases and J by 7 bases, with 15 bases between. Germline V CDR1 and CDR2: LNHDA, SQIVND (reference sequence). CDR3 sequence: CASGFGNMQPQHF. The CDR3, as DNA: TGTGCCAGTGGCTTTGGAAATATGCAGCCCCAGCATTTT.

This clonotype was picked up many times. This chain uses TRBV7-9 with TRBJ2-1; 8 positions agree with TRBD2. The CDR3 length is 15 residues. With V trimmed by 7 bases and J by 7 bases, 12 bases remained unmatched. From germline, CDR1 is SEHNR and CDR2 FQNEAQ (reference sequence). The CDR3 nucleotides read TGTGCCAGCACCCTGCCTTCGGCTAGCGGGAATGAGCAGTTCTTC. It translates to CASTLPSASGNEQFF.

This clonotype showed up many times. This chain links TRBV6-6 with TRBJ1-6; tentative D call: TRBD1 (5 bases). The CDR3 consists of 16 residues. Trimming took off 6 bases at V and 0 bases at J, with 12 bases between the two ends. Germline assignment: CDR1 MNHNY and CDR2 SVGAGI (reference sequence). The CDR3 here is CASRNTDSSYNSPLHF. In DNA form, the CDR3 reads TGTGCCAGCAGGAACACAGACAGCTCCTATAATTCACCCCTCCACTTT.

The rearrangement links TRBV11-2 to TRBJ1-2; 7 nucleotides align to TRBD1. Germline-derived CDR1 and CDR2 are SGHAT and FQNNGV. The CDR3 sequence is 14 residues long. Trimming removed 1 base from V and 3 bases from J; junction bases left unmatched: 2. The CDR3, as DNA: TGTGCCAGCAGCTTAGGGGACAGCCACTATGGCTACACCTTC. It specifies CASSLGDSHYGYTF.

Many counts were recorded for this clonotype. The chain has TRBV25-1 and TRBJ1-1, with D maybe TRBD1 (5 bases). Trimming stripped 1 base from V and 10 bases from J, with 19 bases between. Germline CDR1 is MGHDK and CDR2 is SYGVNS. The CDR3 covers 15 residues. The CDR3 DNA reads TGTGCCAGCAGTGAATCTGGGGGAATACGGCTCGGAGCTTTCTTT. Amino acids: CASSESGGIRLGAFF.

This clonotype has at least ten counts. This chain connects TRBV3-1 to TRBJ2-1; D not resolved. Germline CDR1 LGHDT, CDR2 YNNKEL (reference sequence). V lost 4 bases and J 10 bases, leaving 14 bases between the germline ends. This CDR3 spans 13 amino acids. The DNA for the CDR3 is TGTGCCAGCAGCCCGACAAGTGCAGGAGAGCAGTTCTTC. Its translation: CASSPTSAGEQFF.

This clonotype appeared a few times. V usage is TRBV2 and J usage is TRBJ2-7, with D perhaps TRBD2 (6 bases). Germline CDR1 SNHLY, CDR2 FYNNEI. CDR3 length: 16 residues. V was shortened by 6 bases and J by 0 bases, with 18 bases between the two germline ends. CDR3 nucleotide sequence: TGTGCCAGCAGGAGATTGGCGTCTAGCGTCTCCTACGAGCAGTACTTC. Residues: CASRRLASSVSYEQYF. Based on the CDR3 plus reference TRBV2 and TRBJ2-7, the full variable domain is EPEVTQTPSHQVTQMGQEVILRCVPISNHLYFYWYRQILGQKVEFLVSFYNNEISEKSEIFDDQFSVERPDGSNFTLKIRSTKLEDSAMYFCASRRLASSVSYEQYFGPGTRLTVT.

This clonotype has at least ten counts. The chain employs TRBV5-6 and TRBJ1-1; D possibly corresponds to TRBD1 (6 bases). CDR3 length: 14 residues. Trimming cost V 0 bases and J 4 bases, with 10 bases left between them. The germline V gene encodes CDR1 SGHDT and CDR2 YYEEEE. The CDR3 loop is CASSLVGAATEAFF. CDR3 coding DNA: TGTGCCAGCAGCTTGGTGGGGGCAGCCACTGAAGCTTTCTTT.

The rearrangement uses TRBV7-2 and TRBJ2-7; maybe TRBD1 (5 bases). This CDR3 contains 12 residues. V was pared by 2 bases and J by 6 bases, with 8 bases between. The germline V gene has CDR1 SGHTA and CDR2 FQGNSA. The CDR3 region is CASSLLDSEQYF. The CDR3 coding sequence is TGTGCCAGCAGCTTACTAGACAGCGAGCAGTACTTC.

There are many counts of this clonotype. CDR3 in amino acids: CATFQETSGSYEQYF. CDR3 DNA: TGTGCCACTTTCCAAGAGACTAGCGGGAGCTACGAGCAGTACTTC. This sequence joins TRBV28 and TRBJ2-7, with 12 bases that match TRBD2. Trimming removed 10 bases from V and 3 bases from J; junction bases left unmatched: 10. Germline V gene lookup returns CDR1 MDHEN and CDR2 SYDVKM. This CDR3 is built from 15 residues.

There are many counts of this clonotype. V usage is TRBV29-1 and J usage is TRBJ1-2; D unresolved. V lost 4 bases, J lost 4 bases, and 7 bases lay in between. The CDR3 contains 11 residues. Germline V gene data show CDR1 as SQVTM and CDR2 as ANQGSEA. The CDR3 sequence: CSVVIGYGYTF. DNA of the CDR3: TGCAGCGTTGTAATCGGCTATGGCTACACCTTC. The whole variable domain, remainder taken from reference TRBV29-1 and TRBJ1-2, is SAVISQKPSRDICQRGTSLTIQCQVDSQVTMMFWYRQQPGQSLTLIATANQGSEATYESGFVIDKFPISRPNLTFSTLTVSNMSPEDSSIYLCSVVIGYGYTFGSGTRLTVV.

This clonotype occurred many times. The chain couples TRBV28 to TRBJ2-7, with D tentatively TRBD2 (5 bases). From germline, CDR1 is MDHEN and CDR2 SYDVKM. This CDR3 has 14 residues. V lost 1 base and J 0 bases, leaving 7 bases between the germline ends. CDR3 DNA sequence: TGTGCCAGCAGTTTATTCGGACTCTCCTACGAGCAGTACTTC. Translating it yields CASSLFGLSYEQYF.

This clonotype was picked up many times. This chain joins TRBV5-1 and TRBJ2-2, with 8 bases identical to TRBD2. V was clipped by 3 bases and J by 1 base; unmatched bases: 2. The CDR3 runs 15 residues. Germline V gene sequence: CDR1 SGHRS, CDR2 YFSETQ. The CDR3 nucleotides read TGCGCCAGCAGCTCCGGGGGGGAGAACACCGGGGAGCTGTTTTTT. Translated, it gives CASSSGGENTGELFF.

The rearrangement joins TRBV15 to TRBJ1-2; 7 bases fit TRBD1. V was clipped by 4 bases and J by 6 bases; unmatched bases: 8. This CDR3 region has 14 residues. CDR1 and CDR2 from the germline V gene are LNHNV and YYDKDF (reference sequence). As DNA, the CDR3 is TGTGCCACCAGCACCGGACAGGTTTCGGATGGCTACACCTTC. Residues: CATSTGQVSDGYTF.

The chain has TRBV29-1 and TRBJ1-1; TRBD1 matches 9 bases. The CDR3 is 13 residues long. V shed 4 bases and J 8 bases; nucleotides not matched to a gene: 8. Per the germline V gene, CDR1 is SQVTM and CDR2 is ANQGSEA. CDR3 amino acids: CSVVGQGFLEAFF. For the CDR3, the DNA is TGCAGCGTTGTAGGACAGGGGTTTTTGGAAGCTTTCTTT.

This rearrangement joins TRBV24-1 to TRBJ2-1; weak D call: TRBD1 (7 bases). The CDR3 sequence is 12 residues long. Germline V lookup: CDR1 KGHDR, CDR2 SFDVKD. V was clipped by 10 bases and J by 6 bases, with 12 bases between them. CDR3 sequence: CATEGASNEQFF. CDR3 nucleotides: TGTGCCACGGAGGGGGCTTCCAATGAGCAGTTCTTC.

This clonotype was picked up many times. The rearrangement joins TRBV6-5 to TRBJ1-2; D possibly corresponds to TRBD1 (6 bases). Germline CDR1 is MNHEY and CDR2 is SVGAGI. Trimming cost V 6 bases and J 2 bases, with 13 bases left between them. This CDR3 comprises 14 residues. CDR3 bases: TGTGCCAGCAGAGCCGACAGGTTGAACTATGGCTACACCTTC. It codes for CASRADRLNYGYTF.

This clonotype showed up just a few times. The gene calls are TRBV27 and TRBJ2-1; 8 positions match TRBD2. The V segment lost 1 base and the J segment 4 bases; nucleotides outside the gene matches: 9. Germline V lookup: CDR1 MNHEY, CDR2 SMNVEV (reference sequence). CDR3 length: 17 amino acids. The CDR3 protein is CASSLYSGGASYNEQFF. CDR3 nucleotide sequence: TGTGCCAGCAGTTTATACTCCGGGGGGGCCTCGTACAATGAGCAGTTCTTC.

This clonotype showed up many times. The chain is built from TRBV20-1 and TRBJ2-5; no clear D gene. CDR1 and CDR2 (germline): DFQATT, SNEGSKA (reference sequence). V was trimmed by 6 bases and J by 7 bases, leaving 18 bases between them. This CDR3 has 13 residues. This chain's CDR3 is CSARPVGFSTQYF. The CDR3 coding sequence is TGCAGTGCAAGGCCAGTAGGGTTTTCGACCCAGTACTTC.

This clonotype has a handful of counts. V gene TRBV28 combines with J gene TRBJ2-7, with D perhaps TRBD2 (5 bases). Looked up from germline, CDR1 is MDHEN and CDR2 is SYDVKM. Trimming pared 6 bases from V and 9 bases from J, leaving 21 bases between. The CDR3 is 14 amino acids. CDR3 amino acids: CASSSIGYLSGQYF. DNA of the CDR3: TGTGCCAGCAGCTCAATCGGGTACCTCAGCGGGCAGTACTTC.

V gene TRBV29-1 combines with J gene TRBJ2-7; 7 bases are shared with TRBD2. The CDR3 sequence is 11 residues long. CDR1 SQVTM and CDR2 ANQGSEA come from the germline V gene. V trimming: 6 bases; J trimming: 5 bases; junction bases outside the gene matches: 4. DNA of the CDR3: TGCAGCGTGTCGGGGGGTCACGAGCAGTACTTC. Its protein is CSVSGGHEQYF.

V gene TRBV5-4 combines with J gene TRBJ2-6, with D tentatively TRBD2 (6 bases). Germline V gives CDR1 SGHNT, CDR2 YYREEE (reference sequence). V was clipped by 6 bases and J by 0 bases, with 16 bases between them. The CDR3 has 17 amino acids. As DNA, the CDR3 is TGTGCCAGCAACTCCCTTGGCGGGGCCTCTGGGGCCAACGTCCTGACTTTC. Its translation is CASNSLGGASGANVLTF.

The rearrangement links TRBV7-9 to TRBJ2-1; either TRBD1 or TRBD2 may fit D (5 bases each). V was clipped by 5 bases and J by 6 bases, with 20 bases between them. CDR1 is SEHNR and CDR2 is FQNEAQ in the germline V gene (reference sequence). CDR3 length: 16 amino acids. CDR3 nucleotides: TGTGCCAGCAGCACCATGGGGGTTTCGGGGATCAATGAGCAGTTCTTC. Translating it yields CASSTMGVSGINEQFF.

In this sample, this clonotype turned up many times. The CDR3 DNA sequence: TGCGCCAGCAGCCCATCTAGCGGGGGGGCTAATGAGCAGTTCTTC. This gives the protein CASSPSSGGANEQFF. This chain connects TRBV5-1 to TRBJ2-1, with 12 nucleotides matching TRBD2. Germline trimming cut 4 bases from V and 7 bases from J; bases unmatched to any gene: 6. The germline CDR1 and CDR2 sequences are SGHRS and YFSETQ. The CDR3 is made up of 15 amino acids. Full variable domain (missing parts from reference TRBV5-1 and TRBJ2-1): KAGVTQTPRYLIKTRGQQVTLSCSPISGHRSVSWYQQTPGQGLQFLFEYFSETQRNKGNFPGRFSGRQFSNSRSEMNVSTLELGDSALYLCASSPSSGGANEQFFGPGTRLTVL.